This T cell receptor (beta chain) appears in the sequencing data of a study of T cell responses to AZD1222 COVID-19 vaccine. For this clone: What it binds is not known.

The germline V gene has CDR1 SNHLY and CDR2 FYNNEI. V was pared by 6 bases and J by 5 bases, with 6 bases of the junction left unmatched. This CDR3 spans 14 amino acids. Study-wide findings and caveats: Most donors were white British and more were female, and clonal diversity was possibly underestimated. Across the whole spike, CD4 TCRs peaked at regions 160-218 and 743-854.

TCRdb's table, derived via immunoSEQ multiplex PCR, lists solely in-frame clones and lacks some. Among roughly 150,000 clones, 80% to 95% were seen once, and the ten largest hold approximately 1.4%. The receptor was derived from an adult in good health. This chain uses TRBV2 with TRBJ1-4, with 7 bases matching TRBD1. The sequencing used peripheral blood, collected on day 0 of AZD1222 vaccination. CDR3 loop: CASRGQDLNEKLFF. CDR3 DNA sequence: TGTGCCAGCAGAGGACAGGACTTAAATGAAAAACTGTTTTTT.